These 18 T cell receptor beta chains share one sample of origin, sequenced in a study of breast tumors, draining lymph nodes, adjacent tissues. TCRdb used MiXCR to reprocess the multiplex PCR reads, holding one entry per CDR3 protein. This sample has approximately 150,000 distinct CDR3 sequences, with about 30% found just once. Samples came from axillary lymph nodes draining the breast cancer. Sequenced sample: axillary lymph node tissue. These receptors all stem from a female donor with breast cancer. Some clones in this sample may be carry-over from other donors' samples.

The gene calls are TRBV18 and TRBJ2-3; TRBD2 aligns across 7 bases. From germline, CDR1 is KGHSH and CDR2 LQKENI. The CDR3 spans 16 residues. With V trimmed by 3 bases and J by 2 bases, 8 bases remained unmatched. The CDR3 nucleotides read TGTGCCAGCTCACCGTTCCGGGGGGTAAACACAGATACGCAGTATTTT. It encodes CASSPFRGVNTDTQYF.

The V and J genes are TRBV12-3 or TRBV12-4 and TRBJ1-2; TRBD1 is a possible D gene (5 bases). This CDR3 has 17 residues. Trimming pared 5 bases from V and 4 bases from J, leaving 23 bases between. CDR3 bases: TGTGCCAGCAGTAGTGGTATCGGGACGGCAAATAGCTATGGCTACACCTTC. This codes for CASSSGIGTANSYGYTF.

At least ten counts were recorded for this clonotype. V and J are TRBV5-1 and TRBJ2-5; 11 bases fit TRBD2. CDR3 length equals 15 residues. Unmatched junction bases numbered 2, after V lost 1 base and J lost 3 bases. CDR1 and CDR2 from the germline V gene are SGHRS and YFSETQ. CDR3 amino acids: CASSLMTSGEETQYF. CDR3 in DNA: TGCGCCAGCAGCTTGATGACTAGCGGGGAAGAGACCCAGTACTTC.

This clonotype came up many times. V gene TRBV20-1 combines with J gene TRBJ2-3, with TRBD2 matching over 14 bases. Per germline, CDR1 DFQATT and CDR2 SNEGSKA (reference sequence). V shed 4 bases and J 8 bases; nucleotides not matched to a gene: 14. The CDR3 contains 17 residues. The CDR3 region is CSATAGLAGGPGVTQYF. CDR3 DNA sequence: TGCAGTGCTACCGCCGGACTAGCGGGGGGCCCGGGGGTTACGCAGTATTTT.

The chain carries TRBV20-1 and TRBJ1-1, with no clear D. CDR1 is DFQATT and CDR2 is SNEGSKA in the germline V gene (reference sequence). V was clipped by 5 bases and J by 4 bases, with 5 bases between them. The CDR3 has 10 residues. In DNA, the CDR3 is TGCAGTGCTCGATCCACTGAAGCTTTCTTT. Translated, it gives CSARSTEAFF.

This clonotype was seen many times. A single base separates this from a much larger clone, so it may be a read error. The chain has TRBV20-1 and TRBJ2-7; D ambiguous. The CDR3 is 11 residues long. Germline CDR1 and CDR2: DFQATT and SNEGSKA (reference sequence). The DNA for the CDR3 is TGCAGTGCTAGTGAGGTATACGAGCAGTCCTTC. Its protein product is CSASEVYEQSF.

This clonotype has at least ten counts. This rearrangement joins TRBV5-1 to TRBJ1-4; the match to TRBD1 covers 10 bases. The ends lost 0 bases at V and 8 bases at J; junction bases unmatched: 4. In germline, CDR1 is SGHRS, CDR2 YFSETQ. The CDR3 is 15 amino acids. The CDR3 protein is CASSLGGQGGEKLFF. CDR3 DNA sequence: TGCGCCAGCAGCTTGGGCGGACAGGGGGGAGAAAAACTGTTTTTT. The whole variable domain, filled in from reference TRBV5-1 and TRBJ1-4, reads KAGVTQTPRYLIKTRGQQVTLSCSPISGHRSVSWYQQTPGQGLQFLFEYFSETQRNKGNFPGRFSGRQFSNSRSEMNVSTLELGDSALYLCASSLGGQGGEKLFFGSGTQLSVL.

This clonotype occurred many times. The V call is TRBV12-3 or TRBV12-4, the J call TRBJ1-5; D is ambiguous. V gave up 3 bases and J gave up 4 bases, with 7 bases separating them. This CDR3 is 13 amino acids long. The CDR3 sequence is CASSLTVNQPQHF. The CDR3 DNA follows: TGTGCCAGCAGTTTGACTGTAAATCAGCCCCAGCATTTT.

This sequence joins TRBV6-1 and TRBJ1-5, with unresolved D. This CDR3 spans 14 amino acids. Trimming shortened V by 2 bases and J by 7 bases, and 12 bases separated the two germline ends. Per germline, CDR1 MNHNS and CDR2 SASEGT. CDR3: CASSESPRRQPQHF. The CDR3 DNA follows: TGTGCCAGCAGTGAATCCCCCCGCCGACAGCCCCAGCATTTT.

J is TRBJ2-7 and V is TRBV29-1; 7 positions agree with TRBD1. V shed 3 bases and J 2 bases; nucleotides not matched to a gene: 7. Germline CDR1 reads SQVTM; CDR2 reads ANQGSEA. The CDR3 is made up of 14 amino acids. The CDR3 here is CSVEVGQRTYEQYF. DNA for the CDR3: TGCAGCGTTGAGGTGGGACAGAGAACCTACGAGCAGTACTTC.

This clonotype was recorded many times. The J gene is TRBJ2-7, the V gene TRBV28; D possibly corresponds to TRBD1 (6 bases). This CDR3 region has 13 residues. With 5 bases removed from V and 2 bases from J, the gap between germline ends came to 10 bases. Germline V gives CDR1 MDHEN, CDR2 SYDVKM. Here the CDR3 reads CASSGGQTYEQYF. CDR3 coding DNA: TGTGCCAGCAGTGGGGGACAAACCTACGAGCAGTACTTC.

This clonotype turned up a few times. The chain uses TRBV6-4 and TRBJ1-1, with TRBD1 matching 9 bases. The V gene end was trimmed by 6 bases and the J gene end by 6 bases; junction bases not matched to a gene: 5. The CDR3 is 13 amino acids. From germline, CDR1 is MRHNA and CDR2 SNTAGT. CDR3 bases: TGTGCCAGCAGGGGGACAGGGTCCGCTGAAGCTTTCTTT. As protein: CASRGTGSAEAFF.

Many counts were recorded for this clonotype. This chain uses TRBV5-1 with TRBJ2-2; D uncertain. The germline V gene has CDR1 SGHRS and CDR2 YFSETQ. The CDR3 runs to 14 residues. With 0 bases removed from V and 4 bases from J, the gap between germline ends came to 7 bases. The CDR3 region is CASSLGSFTGELFF. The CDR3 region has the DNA TGCGCCAGCAGCTTGGGATCTTTCACCGGGGAGCTGTTTTTT.

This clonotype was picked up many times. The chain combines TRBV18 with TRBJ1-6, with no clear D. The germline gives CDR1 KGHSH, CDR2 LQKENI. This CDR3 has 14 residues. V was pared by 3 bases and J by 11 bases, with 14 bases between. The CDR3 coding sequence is TGTGCCAGCTCACCGAGTCCAAACGGGACACCCCTCCACTTT. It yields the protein CASSPSPNGTPLHF.

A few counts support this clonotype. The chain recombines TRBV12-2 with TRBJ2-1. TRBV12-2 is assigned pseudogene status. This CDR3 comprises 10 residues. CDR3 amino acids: CASRFTSQFF. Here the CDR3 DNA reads TGTGCAAGTCGCTTTACCTCTCAGTTCTTC.

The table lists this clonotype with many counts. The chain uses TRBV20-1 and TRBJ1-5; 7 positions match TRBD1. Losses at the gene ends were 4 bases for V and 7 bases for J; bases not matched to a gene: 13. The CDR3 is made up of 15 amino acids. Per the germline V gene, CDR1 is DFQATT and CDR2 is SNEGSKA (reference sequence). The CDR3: CSANPGGGAGQPQHF. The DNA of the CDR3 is TGCAGTGCTAATCCAGGGGGGGGTGCGGGACAGCCCCAGCATTTT.

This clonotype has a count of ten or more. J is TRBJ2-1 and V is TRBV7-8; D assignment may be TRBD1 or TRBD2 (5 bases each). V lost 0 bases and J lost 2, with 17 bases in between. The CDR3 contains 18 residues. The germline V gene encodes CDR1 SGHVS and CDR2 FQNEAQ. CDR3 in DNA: TGTGCCAGCAGCTTAGCGCAATTCGGGCTGGGGGCCTACAATGAGCAGTTCTTC. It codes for CASSLAQFGLGAYNEQFF.

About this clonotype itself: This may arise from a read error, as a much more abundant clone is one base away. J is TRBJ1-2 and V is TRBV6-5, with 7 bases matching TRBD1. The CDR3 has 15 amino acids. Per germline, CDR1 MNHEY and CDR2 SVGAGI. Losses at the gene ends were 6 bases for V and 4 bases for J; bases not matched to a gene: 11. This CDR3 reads CASRGRDSATYGYTF. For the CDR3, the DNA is TGTGCCAGCAGGGGAAGGGACAGCGCTACCTATGGCTACACCTTC.